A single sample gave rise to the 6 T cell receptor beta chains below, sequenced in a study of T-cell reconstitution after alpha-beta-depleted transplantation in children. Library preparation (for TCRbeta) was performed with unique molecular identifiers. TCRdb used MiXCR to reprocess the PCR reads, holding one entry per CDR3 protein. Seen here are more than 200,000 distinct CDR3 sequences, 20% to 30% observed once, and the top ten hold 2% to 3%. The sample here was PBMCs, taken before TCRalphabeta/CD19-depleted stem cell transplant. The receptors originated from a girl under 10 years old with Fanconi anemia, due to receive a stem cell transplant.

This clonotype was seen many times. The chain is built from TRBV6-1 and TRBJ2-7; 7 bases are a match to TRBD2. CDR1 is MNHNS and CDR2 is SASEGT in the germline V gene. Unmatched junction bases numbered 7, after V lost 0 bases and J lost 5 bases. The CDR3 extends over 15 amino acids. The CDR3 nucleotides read TGTGCCAGCAGTGAAGCGCCCAGGGCGGGGGACGAGCAGTACTTC. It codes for CASSEAPRAGDEQYF.

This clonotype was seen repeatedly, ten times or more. The CDR3 sequence: CASSESGGLYEQYF. CDR3 in DNA: TGTGCCAGCAGTGAATCGGGGGGGCTGTACGAGCAGTACTTC. The rearrangement joins TRBV25-1 to TRBJ2-7; TRBD2 matches 8 bases. The CDR3 is 14 amino acids. J was trimmed by 4 bases and V by 1 base; bases with no gene match: 3. Germline CDR1 reads MGHDK; CDR2 reads SYGVNS.

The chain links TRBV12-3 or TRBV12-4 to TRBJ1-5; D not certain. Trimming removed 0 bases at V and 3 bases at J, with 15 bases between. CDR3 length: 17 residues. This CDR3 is CASSLAGMLTTNQPQHF. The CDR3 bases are TGTGCCAGCAGTTTAGCGGGGATGTTGACGACCAATCAGCCCCAGCATTTT.

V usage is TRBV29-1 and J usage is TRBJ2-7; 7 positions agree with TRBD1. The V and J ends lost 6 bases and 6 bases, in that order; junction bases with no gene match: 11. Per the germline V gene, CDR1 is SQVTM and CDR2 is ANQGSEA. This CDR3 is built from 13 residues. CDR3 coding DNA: TGCAGCGTCGCTAGAGGACAGGATAGCGAGCAGTACTTC. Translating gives CSVARGQDSEQYF.

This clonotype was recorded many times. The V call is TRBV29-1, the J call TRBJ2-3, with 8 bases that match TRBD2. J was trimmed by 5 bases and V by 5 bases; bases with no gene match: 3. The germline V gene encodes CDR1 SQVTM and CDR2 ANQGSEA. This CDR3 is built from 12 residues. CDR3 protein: CSVREGRDTQYF. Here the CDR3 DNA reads TGCAGCGTTCGGGAGGGTAGAGATACGCAGTATTTT.

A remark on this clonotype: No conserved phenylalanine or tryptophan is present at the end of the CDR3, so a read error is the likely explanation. Here the CDR3 DNA reads TGTGCCAGCAGAGGCCAAGCGGGAGGGTGGTACAATGAGCAGTTCCTC. Translating it yields CASRGQAGGWYNEQFL. The chain couples TRBV28 to TRBJ2-1; 10 bases align to TRBD2. Losses at the gene ends were 6 bases for V and 4 bases for J; bases not matched to a gene: 9. This CDR3 comprises 16 residues. From germline, CDR1 is MDHEN and CDR2 SYDVKM.